The TCR beta chain described here comes from a study of persistence of HIV-infected CD4 T cells. The wider study: The sample holds CD4+ T cells responsive to CMV or HIV-1 Gag.

In the case of this clone: Its target is not known.

The stimulus was an HIV-1 Gag 15-mer peptide pool, about 1 ug/peptide/mL. CD40L-negative CD69-negative CD45RO-high memory CD4+ T cells were sorted as populations depleted of antigen-responding cells. Before stimulation, PBMCs underwent CD8+ T cell depletion. Anti-CD28/CD49d costimulation, CD40-blocking antibody and enfuvirtide were given to CD8-depleted PBMCs for 15 to 20 hours. Broader study findings: The rare CMV-responding cells with HIV-1 proviruses were not separately TCR-sequenced.

CDR3 length equals 12 residues. V lost 0 bases and J 7 bases, leaving 9 bases between the germline ends. In germline, CDR1 is SQVTM, CDR2 ANQGSEA. The libraries were made with immunoSEQ version 4 in survey mode. The table came from immunoSEQ multiplex PCR; TCRdb's copy has only in-frame clones and leaves some out. The table lists under 40,000 clones, roughly 82% of them singletons. Sequences were derived from CD4+ T cells sorted from PBMCs after approximately 19-hour stimulation, sampled from a patient who received antiretroviral therapy. The source of this sequence is an adult woman with HIV who was CMV-seropositive. This chain connects TRBV29-1 to TRBJ1-1; the D is unclear. In DNA form, the CDR3 reads TGCAGCGTTGAAGATCATTTTGGTGAAGCTTTCTTT. This codes for CSVEDHFGEAFF. The full variable domain, completed using reference TRBV29-1 and TRBJ1-1, is SAVISQKPSRDICQRGTSLTIQCQVDSQVTMMFWYRQQPGQSLTLIATANQGSEATYESGFVIDKFPISRPNLTFSTLTVSNMSPEDSSIYLCSVEDHFGEAFFGQGTRLTVV.